Below are 21 T cell receptor beta chains sequenced from a single sample in a study of blood T cell repertoires in COVID-19. Sequenced by immunoSEQ multiplex PCR; TCRdb stores in-frame clones only, minus some. The sample holds 200,000 to 250,000 clones, around 92% seen once. The sequenced material came from peripheral blood. Source of these receptors: a man between 25 and 39 years old with acute or convalescent COVID-19.

This clone was seen a single time. The CDR3 loop is CASSHSGSGEKLFF. The CDR3 DNA follows: TGTGCCAGCAGCCACTCAGGAAGCGGCGAAAAACTGTTTTTT. The chain has TRBV3-1 (or the pseudogene TRBV3-2) and TRBJ1-4; D uncertain. From germline, CDR1 is LGHDT and CDR2 YNNKEL (reference sequence). The CDR3 runs to 14 residues. V gave up 3 bases and J gave up 8 bases, with 13 bases separating them.

As DNA, the CDR3 is TGTGCCAGCAGTTTATCTCAGGGCACAGATACGCAGTATTTT. It yields the protein CASSLSQGTDTQYF. The rearrangement links TRBV27 to TRBJ2-3, with no clear D. Germline CDR1 MNHEY, CDR2 SMNVEV (reference sequence). Deletions cut 0 bases from V and 1 base from J, with 5 bases between. This CDR3 contains 14 residues.

The chain joins TRBV6-5 to TRBJ2-7, with D perhaps matching TRBD1 (6 bases). Looked up from germline, CDR1 is MNHEY and CDR2 is SVGAGI. The V end was cut by 6 bases, the J end by 3 bases, with 18 bases between. The CDR3 spans 15 residues. The CDR3 spells CASRTNGAGVYEQYF. In DNA form, the CDR3 reads TGTGCCAGCAGGACGAACGGGGCAGGGGTCTACGAGCAGTACTTC.

Regarding this clone: This same CDR3 is encoded by further DNA sequences in the sample. The chain combines TRBV19 with TRBJ1-2; D uncertain. This CDR3 is built from 15 residues. The V gene lost 2 bases and the J gene lost 4 bases, with 14 bases spanning the gap. CDR1 is LNHDA and CDR2 is SQIVND in the germline V gene (reference sequence). CDR3 sequence (DNA): TGTGCCAGTAGTATAAGGGCAGGCGAGGGCTATGGCTACACCTTC. Protein sequence: CASSIRAGEGYGYTF.

This chain links TRBV5-1 with TRBJ2-5, with 8 bases matching TRBD1. The CDR3 runs 15 residues. V was pared by 4 bases and J by 8 bases, with 13 bases of the junction left unmatched. Germline values: CDR1 SGHRS, CDR2 YFSETQ. Here the CDR3 reads CASSPGQVVSITQYF. The CDR3 bases are TGCGCCAGCAGCCCGGGACAGGTGGTTTCTATTACCCAGTACTTC.

The chain links TRBV28 to TRBJ1-5, with TRBD1 identical over 8 bases. There are 15 residues in the CDR3. V was pared by 5 bases and J by 3 bases, with 6 bases of the junction left unmatched. Germline values: CDR1 MDHEN, CDR2 SYDVKM. In DNA form, the CDR3 reads TGTGCCAGCAGTACGAGACAGGGGTACAATCAGCCCCAGCATTTT. Protein sequence: CASSTRQGYNQPQHF.

This chain uses TRBV4-1 with TRBJ2-5, with D possibly TRBD2 on 5 matching bases. The CDR3 is made up of 15 amino acids. V lost 1 base, J lost 5 bases, and 14 bases lay in between. Looked up from germline, CDR1 is MGHRA and CDR2 is YSYEKL. The CDR3 bases are TGCGCCAGCAGCCAAGGGGTTCGGGGAAGGGAGACCCAGTACTTC. Amino acids: CASSQGVRGRETQYF.

V usage is TRBV7-9 and J usage is TRBJ2-6; 10 positions match TRBD1. The CDR3 is 17 residues long. Germline assignment: CDR1 SEHNR and CDR2 FQNEAQ (reference sequence). After removal of 1 base from V and 2 bases from J, the junction contained 2 bases not matched to a gene. The CDR3 DNA reads TGTGCCAGCAGCTTAGGGACAGGGGGTGCTGGGGCCAACGTCCTGACTTTC. Its protein product is CASSLGTGGAGANVLTF.

The CDR3 DNA follows: TGCAGTGCTATTAGCCGGGATGAGCAGTTCTTC. Translated, it gives CSAISRDEQFF. The chain carries TRBV20-1 and TRBJ2-1, with unresolved D. V shed 4 bases and J shed 8 bases, with 9 bases lying between them. This CDR3 has 11 residues. Per germline, CDR1 DFQATT and CDR2 SNEGSKA (reference sequence).

The chain couples TRBV4-1 to TRBJ1-5; TRBD1 matches at 7 bases. With V trimmed by 1 base and J by 3 bases, 6 bases remained unmatched. Germline CDR1 MGHRA, CDR2 YSYEKL. The CDR3 loop spans 16 amino acids. The CDR3 is CASSQVKGQNNQPQHF. In DNA form, the CDR3 reads TGCGCCAGCAGCCAAGTTAAGGGACAGAACAATCAGCCCCAGCATTTT.

V gene TRBV4-1 combines with J gene TRBJ2-4; no definite D call. The CDR3 runs 11 residues. Germline lookup yields CDR1 MGHRA and CDR2 YSYEKL. V was cut by 4 bases and J by 5 bases, with 3 bases left in between. The CDR3 here is CASSLENIQYF. The CDR3 nucleotides are TGCGCCAGCAGCCTCGAAAACATTCAGTACTTC.

The chain employs TRBV4-2 and TRBJ2-7; 8 nucleotides align to TRBD2. The CDR3 spans 15 residues. CDR1 LGHNA and CDR2 YNFKEQ come from the germline V gene. The J segment lost 3 bases and the V segment lost 3 bases, leaving 7 bases of the junction unmatched. DNA for the CDR3: TGTGCCAGCAGCCAGGCCGGGACTAGTGTCTACGAGCAGTACTTC. Its protein product is CASSQAGTSVYEQYF.

This rearrangement joins TRBV5-1 to TRBJ1-3; 10 bases are a match to TRBD1. The V gene's germline CDR1 is SGHRS and CDR2 YFSETQ. V gave up 5 bases and J gave up 6 bases; unmatched junction bases: 5. The CDR3 has 14 amino acids. CDR3 bases: TGCGCCAGCAGAAGACAGGGGGCTCTAAACACCATATATTTT. This sequence encodes CASRRQGALNTIYF. Combining the CDR3 with reference TRBV5-1 and TRBJ1-3 gives the whole variable domain KAGVTQTPRYLIKTRGQQVTLSCSPISGHRSVSWYQQTPGQGLQFLFEYFSETQRNKGNFPGRFSGRQFSNSRSEMNVSTLELGDSALYLCASRRQGALNTIYFGEGSWLTVV.

Only one count was recorded for this clone. The sample contains more than one DNA sequence encoding this CDR3. V usage is TRBV5-4 and J usage is TRBJ2-5, with D possibly TRBD2 on 7 matching bases. V lost 2 bases, J lost 5 bases, and 10 bases lay in between. Per germline, CDR1 SGHNT and CDR2 YYREEE (reference sequence). This CDR3 is 13 amino acids long. CDR3 in DNA: TGTGCCAGCAGCTTAGGGGGAGGGGAGACCCAGTACTTC. Encoded protein: CASSLGGGETQYF.

The sample holds a few counts of this clone. The chain employs TRBV7-9 and TRBJ2-7; tentatively, D is TRBD1 (6 bases). Trimming took 4 bases from V and 2 from J, leaving 12 bases between them. The CDR3 totals 14 residues. Germline-derived CDR1 and CDR2 are SEHNR and FQNEAQ (reference sequence). In DNA, the CDR3 is TGTGCCAGCAGCTCGAACAGGGCGCCCTACGAGCAGTACTTC. It specifies CASSSNRAPYEQYF.

The chain joins TRBV5-4 to TRBJ1-2; 7 bases align to TRBD1. Germline V gives CDR1 SGHNT, CDR2 YYREEE (reference sequence). The CDR3 sequence is 16 residues long. V shed 0 bases and J 5 bases; nucleotides not matched to a gene: 10. CDR3 coding DNA: TGTGCCAGCAGCTTGGATAGTCAGGGGGAACATTATGGCTACACCTTC. Translated, it gives CASSLDSQGEHYGYTF.

V usage is TRBV6-5 and J usage is TRBJ2-2; TRBD2 agrees at 9 bases. Germline V gives CDR1 MNHEY, CDR2 SVGAGI. The CDR3 spans 15 residues. The V segment lost 5 bases and the J segment 4 bases; nucleotides outside the gene matches: 5. As DNA, the CDR3 is TGTGCCAGCAGTCGACTGACTAGCGGCACCGGGGAGCTGTTTTTT. Its translation: CASSRLTSGTGELFF.

The rearrangement links TRBV15 to TRBJ1-1; D is uncertain. The ends were cut back, 3 bases at V and 0 bases at J, with 5 bases in the middle. Germline V gene data show CDR1 as LNHNV and CDR2 as YYDKDF (reference sequence). The CDR3 totals 13 residues. CDR3 protein: CATSRQVNTEAFF. In DNA, the CDR3 is TGTGCCACCAGCAGGCAGGTGAACACTGAAGCTTTCTTT.

The gene calls are TRBV3-1 (or the pseudogene TRBV3-2) and TRBJ2-1; D is unclear. The CDR3 length is 14 residues. Between the trimmed V and J ends, which lost 5 bases and 0 bases, there was a span of 8 bases. Germline V CDR1 and CDR2: LGHDT, YNNKEL (reference sequence). CDR3 in amino acids: CASSTSISYNEQFF. CDR3 DNA: TGTGCCAGCAGCACCAGTATCTCCTACAATGAGCAGTTCTTC.

The V gene is TRBV29-1, the J gene TRBJ2-5; 9 bases match TRBD2. The J segment lost 2 bases and the V segment lost 2 bases, leaving 9 bases of the junction unmatched. The germline gives CDR1 SQVTM, CDR2 ANQGSEA. CDR3 size: 16 residues. The CDR3 sequence is CSVEKYAAGGQETQYF. The CDR3 nucleotides are TGCAGCGTTGAAAAGTATGCAGCGGGGGGACAAGAGACCCAGTACTTC.

This rearrangement joins TRBV5-1 to TRBJ2-1; 10 bases are a match to TRBD2. The CDR3 is 16 amino acids. Trimming took 4 bases from V and 0 from J; bases not matched to a gene: 4. The germline gives CDR1 SGHRS, CDR2 YFSETQ. CDR3 protein: CASSRTSGISYNEQFF. CDR3 bases: TGCGCCAGCAGCCGGACTAGCGGTATCTCCTACAATGAGCAGTTCTTC. Together with reference TRBV5-1 and TRBJ2-1, the CDR3 gives the full variable domain: KAGVTQTPRYLIKTRGQQVTLSCSPISGHRSVSWYQQTPGQGLQFLFEYFSETQRNKGNFPGRFSGRQFSNSRSEMNVSTLELGDSALYLCASSRTSGISYNEQFFGPGTRLTVL.